Listed below are T cell receptor beta chains from one sample, sequenced in a study of blood T cell repertoires in COVID-19. The method was immunoSEQ multiplex PCR; TCRdb's version includes in-frame clones alone and lacks a portion of them. The repertoire includes approximately 150,000 clones, roughly nine tenths of them detected once, and 1% to 1.5% sits in the top ten. Sequencing was done on a sample of PBMCs or T cells enriched from blood (not recorded which). The receptors derive from a human donor with acute COVID-19. The donor label of this sample is uncertain. The CDR3 runs from the conserved cysteine through the conserved F or W. A D gene is named only where the DNA matches it firmly. Expanded clones get a size class; other rows say once, few or many, or leave the size out.

clone size	V gene	J gene	D gene	CDR3 protein	CDR3 DNA
.	TRBV5-4	TRBJ1-2	TRBD1	CASSSGQGTGYTF	TGTGCCAGCAGCTCCGGACAGGGGACTGGCTACACCTTC
.	TRBV29-1	TRBJ1-1	.	CSVEGGQAFF	TGCAGCGTTGAAGGGGGCCAAGCTTTCTTT
.	TRBV11-3	TRBJ2-5	TRBD1	CASSPPDRGETQYF	TGTGCCAGCAGCCCCCCGGACAGGGGTGAGACCCAGTACTTC
once	TRBV29-1	TRBJ1-1	.	CSVVLQGSSAEAFF	TGCAGCGTGGTTTTACAGGGAAGTTCGGCTGAAGCTTTCTTT
.	TRBV19	TRBJ2-7	.	CASNWGLSSYEQYF	TGTGCCAGTAACTGGGGCCTCAGCTCCTACGAGCAGTACTTC
once	TRBV6-5	TRBJ2-1	.	CASRVSSYNEQFF	TGTGCCAGCAGGGTGAGCTCCTACAATGAGCAGTTCTTC
.	TRBV7-2	TRBJ1-2	.	CASSTRKTANYGYTF	TGTGCCAGCAGCACCCGTAAGACAGCCAACTATGGCTACACCTTC
.	TRBV5-1	TRBJ1-6	TRBD1	CASSSGQGYNSPLHF	TGCGCCAGCAGCTCAGGACAGGGCTATAATTCACCCCTCCACTTT
.	TRBV19	TRBJ1-2	TRBD1	CASSMGTGNGYTF	TGTGCCAGTAGTATGGGGACAGGTAACGGCTACACCTTC
.	TRBV30	TRBJ2-7	TRBD1	CAWSRGQGAQGEQYF	TGTGCCTGGAGTAGGGGGCAGGGGGCCCAGGGCGAGCAGTACTTC
.	TRBV7-2	TRBJ2-6	.	CASRPYSGANVLTF	TGTGCCAGCAGACCCTACTCTGGGGCCAACGTCCTGACTTTC
.	TRBV7-2	TRBJ2-7	.	CASSLKASGIYEQYF	TGTGCCAGCAGCTTAAAGGCATCGGGGATCTACGAGCAGTACTTC
.	TRBV30	TRBJ2-3	.	CAWEGGTDTQYF	TGTGCCTGGGAGGGGGGCACAGATACGCAGTATTTT
.	TRBV5-6	TRBJ2-1	.	CASSQGHSSYNEQFF	TGTGCCAGCAGCCAGGGACACAGCTCCTACAATGAGCAGTTCTTC
.	TRBV5-4	TRBJ1-3	.	CASSFRGVPGVDF	TGTGCCAGCAGCTTTCGGGGCGTCCCAGGGGTGGATTTT
.	TRBV6-2/TRBV6-3	TRBJ2-4	TRBD2	CASSYERGGRNIQYF	TGTGCCAGCAGTTACGAGCGGGGGGGCCGAAACATTCAGTACTTC
.	TRBV6-5	TRBJ1-4	.	CASSYGRAPNEKLFF	TGTGCCAGCAGTTACGGGAGGGCGCCTAATGAAAAACTGTTTTTT
.	TRBV3-1/TRBV3-2	TRBJ2-3	TRBD2	CASSQGNSGGLSTDTQYF	TGTGCCAGCAGCCAAGGGAATAGCGGGGGCCTGAGCACAGATACGCAGTATTTT
.	TRBV15	TRBJ2-1	.	CATSRETDWLYNEQFF	TGTGCCACCAGCAGAGAAACGGACTGGCTCTACAATGAGCAGTTCTTC
.	TRBV9	TRBJ1-1	.	CASSPEGALISTEAFF	TGTGCCAGCAGCCCAGAAGGGGCGCTTATATCCACTGAAGCTTTCTTT
once	TRBV7-2	TRBJ1-4	.	CASSLNRANEKLFF	TGTGCCAGCAGCTTGAACAGGGCTAATGAAAAACTGTTTTTT
once	TRBV6-2/TRBV6-3	TRBJ2-1	.	CASSRMEVDEQFF	TGTGCCAGCAGTCGAATGGAGGTTGATGAGCAGTTCTTC
.	TRBV12-3/TRBV12-4	TRBJ1-1	TRBD1	CASSRDSNTEAFF	TGTGCCAGCAGTCGGGACAGTAACACTGAAGCTTTCTTT
.	TRBV19	TRBJ2-5	.	CASSISGATPRWRETQYF	TGTGCCAGTAGTATTAGCGGCGCGACCCCGAGGTGGCGAGAGACCCAGTACTTC
.	TRBV7-9	TRBJ2-3	TRBD1	CASLRGQTDTQYF	TGTGCCAGCCTAAGGGGACAGACAGATACGCAGTATTTT
.	TRBV9	TRBJ2-2	TRBD2	CASSPPSSGGSTGELFF	TGTGCCAGCAGCCCCCCCTCTAGCGGGGGGTCCACCGGGGAGCTGTTTTTT
.	TRBV19	TRBJ2-5	.	CASSGGWKETQYF	TGTGCCAGTAGCGGAGGGTGGAAGGAGACCCAGTACTTC
.	TRBV5-1	TRBJ1-1	.	CASSLNRVSNTEAFF	TGCGCCAGCAGCTTAAACAGGGTGTCGAACACTGAAGCTTTCTTT
.	TRBV7-9	TRBJ1-2	.	CASSLEWGQDYGYTF	TGTGCCAGCAGCTTAGAGTGGGGGCAGGACTATGGCTACACCTTC
few	TRBV5-4	TRBJ2-1	.	CASSYLGVGRRFF	TGTGCCAGCAGCTATCTTGGAGTGGGTCGTCGGTTCTTC
.	TRBV15	TRBJ1-1	.	CATSSGTSIRAEAFF	TGTGCCACCAGCAGTGGGACATCCATAAGGGCTGAAGCTTTCTTT
.	TRBV5-6	TRBJ2-7	TRBD2	CASSLRRGGSYEQYF	TGTGCCAGCAGCTTGAGGCGGGGGGGCTCCTACGAGCAGTACTTC
.	TRBV5-6	TRBJ2-4	.	CASMGGRLAKNIQYF	TGTGCCAGCATGGGGGGGCGCCTAGCCAAAAACATTCAGTACTTC
.	TRBV10-3	TRBJ1-1	TRBD1	CAISPGQGRDTEAFF	TGTGCCATCAGCCCGGGACAGGGGAGGGACACTGAAGCTTTCTTT
few	TRBV5-1	TRBJ2-2	TRBD2	CASSLALAGGTGELFF	TGCGCCAGCAGCTTGGCGCTAGCGGGGGGCACCGGGGAGCTGTTTTTT
.	TRBV2	TRBJ2-7	.	CASSGGAYEQYF	TGTGCCAGCAGTGGCGGGGCCTACGAGCAGTACTTC
.	TRBV5-8	TRBJ1-2	TRBD1	CASSPPDRGYGYTF	TGTGCCAGCAGCCCACCGGACAGGGGCTATGGCTACACCTTC
.	TRBV30	TRBJ1-2	.	CAEGGQAINTF	TGTGCCGAAGGCGGGCAGGCGATCAACACCTTC
once	TRBV11-2	TRBJ2-1	.	CASSPGGHLYNEQFF	TGTGCCAGCAGCCCCGGTGGGCATCTTTACAATGAGCAGTTCTTC
.	TRBV3-1/TRBV3-2	TRBJ2-1	.	CASSLRDNENNEQFF	TGTGCCAGCAGCCTCCGGGACAACGAAAACAATGAGCAGTTCTTC
.	TRBV2	TRBJ2-2	TRBD2	CASSPHRLAGGSGELFF	TGTGCCAGCAGCCCTCACCGACTAGCGGGGGGTTCCGGGGAGCTGTTTTTT
.	TRBV20-1	TRBJ1-1	.	CSSGRTEAFF	TGCAGTTCAGGCCGGACTGAAGCTTTCTTT
.	TRBV6-5	TRBJ1-6	TRBD1	CASSYIGQGQNSPLHF	TGTGCCAGCAGTTACATAGGACAGGGACAAAATTCACCCCTCCACTTT
.	TRBV12-5	TRBJ2-1	TRBD1	CASGLVVHRGVYNEQFF	TGTGCTAGTGGTTTGGTAGTCCACAGGGGGGTCTACAATGAGCAGTTCTTC
.	TRBV7-2	TRBJ1-1	.	CASSLDLQLQLMNTEAFF	TGTGCCAGCAGCTTAGACCTACAGTTACAGCTCATGAACACTGAAGCTTTCTTT
.	TRBV6-5	TRBJ1-2	.	CASRGAGPGYTF	TGTGCCAGCAGGGGGGCCGGCCCTGGCTACACCTTC
.	TRBV7-9	TRBJ1-1	TRBD1	CASSSNRGRGRIDEAFF	TGTGCCAGCAGCTCCAATAGGGGCAGGGGGCGCATTGATGAAGCTTTCTTT
.	TRBV4-3	TRBJ1-1	.	CASSHRGLGEAFF	TGCGCCAGCAGCCACAGGGGCTTAGGTGAAGCTTTCTTT
.	TRBV5-1	TRBJ2-7	TRBD1	CASAAGQGGGKYEQYF	TGCGCCAGCGCGGCGGGACAGGGGGGAGGAAAGTACGAGCAGTACTTC
.	TRBV27	TRBJ2-7	.	CASSRGGNVHEQYF	TGTGCCAGCAGTAGGGGGGGGAACGTCCACGAGCAGTACTTC
.	TRBV5-1	TRBJ1-3	TRBD1	CASSTGTGGFSGNTIYF	TGCGCCAGCAGCACCGGGACAGGGGGATTCTCTGGAAACACCATATATTTT
few	TRBV6-5	TRBJ2-5	.	CASSNQGGETQYF	TGTGCCAGCAGTAATCAGGGGGGAGAGACCCAGTACTTC
once	TRBV12-3/TRBV12-4	TRBJ2-5	TRBD1	CASHRTGTETQYF	TGTGCCAGCCATAGGACAGGGACAGAGACCCAGTACTTC
few	TRBV7-8	TRBJ2-6	TRBD1	CASSLEWGQGGAGANVLTF	TGTGCCAGCAGCTTAGAGTGGGGACAGGGGGGAGCTGGGGCCAACGTCCTGACTTTC
.	TRBV7-9	TRBJ1-1	TRBD1	CASSPRQGSNTEAFF	TGTGCCAGCAGCCCCCGACAGGGATCGAACACTGAAGCTTTCTTT
.	TRBV15	TRBJ1-1	TRBD1	CATRTGGGMNTEAFF	TGTGCTACCCGGACAGGGGGCGGCATGAACACTGAAGCTTTCTTT
.	TRBV7-9	TRBJ1-2	.	CASRSSLGYTF	TGTGCCAGCAGGTCGAGCCTGGGCTACACCTTC
.	TRBV6-5	TRBJ2-5	.	CSSRAAGDIQETQYF	TGTTCTTCCAGGGCGGCAGGAGACATCCAAGAGACCCAGTACTTC
.	TRBV19	TRBJ1-2	TRBD1	CASTPGQGFAGYTF	TGTGCCAGTACTCCGGGACAGGGGTTCGCTGGCTACACCTTC
.	TRBV24-1	TRBJ2-5	.	CATSAVAGHGETQYF	TGTGCCACCAGTGCCGTCGCGGGGCATGGGGAGACCCAGTACTTC